The rows below give T cell receptor beta chains drawn from one sample of a study of T cell responses to AZD1222 COVID-19 vaccine. Measured with immunoSEQ multiplex PCR; TCRdb has only the in-frame clones, and not every one. There are approximately 110,000 clones in the sample; less than 90% occur only once, and about 4.2% lies in the top ten. The source was peripheral blood, collected on day 0 of AZD1222 vaccination. The receptors stem from an adult in good health. The CDR3 runs from the conserved cysteine through the conserved F or W. A D gene is named only where the DNA matches it firmly. Clone size is not always given. Where it is, it says once, few, many or a class for expanded clones.

V	J	D	size	CDR3	DNA
TRBV30	TRBJ2-6	NA	once	CAWSPPGGLEANVLTF	TGTGCCTGGAGTCCCCCCGGGGGGCTGGAGGCCAACGTCCTGACTTTC
TRBV18	TRBJ2-5	TRBD1	NA	CASSPSPGQGATETQYF	TGTGCCAGCTCACCATCCCCGGGACAGGGGGCGACGGAGACCCAGTACTTC
TRBV2	TRBJ2-7	TRBD1	few	CASSERTGGLYEQYF	TGTGCCAGCAGTGAAAGGACAGGGGGTTTATACGAGCAGTACTTC
TRBV3-1/TRBV3-2	TRBJ2-5	NA	NA	CASSQDPGAWAGGTQYF	TGTGCCAGCAGCCAAGATCCAGGAGCATGGGCCGGTGGGACCCAGTACTTC
TRBV18	TRBJ2-3	NA	NA	CASSPVTFTSTDTQYF	TGTGCCAGCTCACCGGTGACATTCACTAGCACAGATACGCAGTATTTT
TRBV3-1/TRBV3-2	TRBJ2-1	TRBD2	few	CASSQDQPGLGDNEQFF	TGTGCCAGCAGCCAAGATCAGCCGGGACTAGGGGACAATGAGCAGTTCTTC
TRBV29-1	TRBJ1-6	NA	few	CSVEGQSSYNSPLHF	TGCAGCGTTGAAGGACAGAGCTCCTATAATTCACCCCTCCACTTT
TRBV6-5	TRBJ1-1	NA	NA	CASSSALVDTEAFF	TGTGCCAGCAGTTCTGCGTTGGTGGACACTGAAGCTTTCTTT
TRBV29-1	TRBJ2-7	TRBD2	NA	CSVEGGGDRFGYEQYF	TGCAGCGTTGAAGGTGGGGGGGATAGGTTTGGCTACGAGCAGTACTTC
TRBV11-2	TRBJ2-6	TRBD1	NA	CASSRDRARANVLTF	TGTGCCAGCAGCAGGGACAGGGCCCGGGCCAACGTCCTGACTTTC
TRBV10-1	TRBJ1-2	TRBD1	NA	CASSESPGQRYGYTF	TGCGCCAGCAGTGAGTCTCCGGGACAGAGATATGGCTACACCTTC
TRBV6-2/TRBV6-3	TRBJ1-5	TRBD1	many	CASSWGQGAGQPQHF	TGTGCCAGCAGCTGGGGACAGGGGGCGGGTCAGCCCCAGCATTTT
TRBV15	TRBJ1-4	TRBD1	NA	CATSREAGQGVSEKLFF	TGTGCCACCAGCAGAGAGGCCGGACAGGGGGTCAGTGAAAAACTGTTTTTT
TRBV9	TRBJ2-3	TRBD2	NA	CASSVSGVSTDTQYF	TGTGCCAGCAGCGTTAGCGGGGTAAGCACAGATACGCAGTATTTT
TRBV19	TRBJ2-2	NA	NA	CASSAPSAPTARELFF	TGTGCCAGTAGTGCCCCCTCGGCCCCCACGGCAAGGGAGCTGTTTTTT
TRBV24-1	TRBJ2-5	NA	NA	CATGVLRQGDLETQYF	TGTGCCACCGGAGTACTTCGCCAAGGGGACTTAGAGACCCAGTACTTC
TRBV18	TRBJ2-7	NA	NA	CASSQAQGPEQYF	TGTGCCAGCTCACAAGCCCAGGGCCCCGAGCAGTACTTC
TRBV7-3	TRBJ2-3	NA	NA	CASSHGGDTRYF	TGTGCCAGCAGCCACGGGGGAGATACGCGGTATTTT
TRBV6-2/TRBV6-3	TRBJ2-6	TRBD1	NA	CASSLRTGALQVLTF	TGTGCCAGCAGTCTCCGGACAGGGGCCCTCCAGGTCCTGACTTTC
TRBV18	TRBJ1-5	NA	NA	CASSTGNADQPQHF	TGTGCCAGCTCAACGGGAAACGCAGATCAGCCCCAGCATTTT
TRBV28	TRBJ1-4	TRBD1	NA	CASSSQGATGAGEKLFF	TGTGCCAGCAGTTCCCAAGGGGCGACAGGGGCGGGGGAAAAACTGTTTTTT
TRBV7-8	TRBJ2-7	TRBD2	NA	CASSLRLAGYYEQYF	TGTGCCAGCAGCTTACGGCTAGCGGGATACTACGAGCAGTACTTC
TRBV4-2	TRBJ2-7	TRBD1	NA	CASSLTTGSSYEQYF	TGTGCCAGCAGCCTAACGACAGGGTCCTCCTACGAGCAGTACTTC
TRBV4-1	TRBJ1-6	NA	NA	CASSQSRDTGNSPLHF	TGCGCCAGCAGCCAAAGCCGGGACACCGGGAATTCACCCCTCCACTTT
TRBV7-9	TRBJ2-1	NA	NA	CASSFAGLGGEQFF	TGTGCCAGCAGCTTCGCGGGGCTCGGAGGTGAGCAGTTCTTC
TRBV10-3	TRBJ2-1	NA	NA	CAIRGSSYNEQFF	TGTGCCATCAGAGGCAGCTCCTACAATGAGCAGTTCTTC
TRBV12-3/TRBV12-4	TRBJ1-2	NA	NA	CASSFDSLGGYTF	TGTGCCAGCAGTTTTGACAGCCTTGGGGGCTACACCTTC
TRBV18	TRBJ2-5	NA	NA	CASSPLLSYQETQYF	TGTGCCAGCTCACCACTCCTTTCATACCAAGAGACCCAGTACTTC
TRBV23-1	TRBJ1-5	NA	NA	CASSQSLREGHQPQHF	TGCGCCAGCAGTCAATCCCTCCGCGAAGGACATCAGCCCCAGCATTTT
TRBV7-7	TRBJ2-1	TRBD2	NA	CASSLLGTSRHEQFF	TGTGCCAGCAGCTTATTGGGGACTAGTAGGCATGAGCAGTTCTTC
TRBV7-2	TRBJ1-1	TRBD1	NA	CASSLYRDSEAFF	TGTGCCAGCAGCCTATATCGGGACAGTGAAGCTTTCTTT
TRBV7-2	TRBJ1-1	TRBD1	NA	CASTLGQSNTEAFF	TGTGCCAGCACCCTGGGACAGTCTAACACTGAAGCTTTCTTT
TRBV24-1	TRBJ1-4	NA	NA	CATSDSGGSANEKLFF	TGTGCCACCAGTGATTCTGGGGGGTCAGCTAATGAAAAACTGTTTTTT
TRBV9	TRBJ1-3	NA	NA	CASSVATGSSGNTIYF	TGTGCCAGCAGCGTAGCTACCGGGAGCTCTGGAAACACCATATATTTT
TRBV28	TRBJ2-3	NA	few	CASSTFTPYTDTQYF	TGTGCCAGCAGTACCTTCACACCTTACACAGATACGCAGTATTTT
TRBV2	TRBJ1-1	NA	NA	CASRRTDQAFF	TGTGCCAGCAGGAGGACAGACCAAGCTTTCTTT
TRBV6-5	TRBJ2-7	NA	NA	CASILDRGEQYF	NA
TRBV5-1	TRBJ1-1	TRBD1	NA	CASSFQGGTEAFF	TGCGCCAGCAGCTTTCAGGGGGGCACTGAAGCTTTCTTT
TRBV29-1	TRBJ1-2	TRBD1	NA	CSVGQGGVRGYTF	TGCAGCGTTGGACAGGGGGGGGTGAGAGGCTACACCTTC
TRBV21-1	TRBJ1-4	NA	once	CASSPLDGGEKLFF	TGTGCCAGCAGCCCCTTGGATGGGGGCGAAAAACTGTTTTTT
TRBV19	TRBJ1-4	NA	NA	CASTPGIADPNEKLFF	TGTGCCAGTACCCCCGGGATCGCAGACCCTAATGAAAAACTGTTTTTT
TRBV7-2	TRBJ1-3	NA	NA	CASSLYSQGNSGNTIYF	TGTGCCAGCAGCTTATATAGCCAGGGGAACTCTGGAAACACCATATATTTT
TRBV3-1/TRBV3-2	TRBJ1-6	NA	few	CASSHEKRALHF	TGTGCCAGCAGCCATGAGAAACGGGCCCTCCACTTT
TRBV28	TRBJ2-1	NA	NA	CASSSYGYQRNEQFF	TGTGCCAGCAGCTCATATGGGTACCAGCGCAATGAGCAGTTCTTC
TRBV11-3	TRBJ2-1	TRBD2	NA	CASSLIGGGAYNEQFF	TGTGCCAGCAGCTTAATCGGCGGGGGGGCCTACAATGAGCAGTTCTTC
TRBV5-1	TRBJ1-4	NA	NA	CASSPGQGATNEKLFF	TGCGCCAGCAGCCCGGGTCAGGGTGCAACTAATGAAAAACTGTTTTTT
TRBV6-5	TRBJ1-4	NA	NA	CASSLSRFNEKLFF	TGTGCCAGCAGTTTGTCGCGGTTTAATGAAAAACTGTTTTTT
TRBV5-6	TRBJ1-1	TRBD1	once	CASSAGGWTEAFF	TGTGCCAGCAGCGCAGGGGGCTGGACTGAAGCTTTCTTT
TRBV6-1	TRBJ2-3	NA	NA	CASSEGGGAYTDTQYF	TGTGCCAGCAGTGAAGGAGGGGGGGCCTACACAGATACGCAGTATTTT
TRBV6-5	TRBJ1-2	NA	NA	CASRDNLVRGYGYTF	TGTGCCAGCAGGGACAATTTGGTGCGGGGCTATGGCTACACCTTC
TRBV6-4	TRBJ2-1	TRBD1	NA	CASSDSRTGGNEQFF	TGTGCCAGCAGTGACTCGAGGACAGGGGGCAATGAGCAGTTCTTC
TRBV27	TRBJ1-5	NA	NA	CASSLTPYGNQPQHF	TGTGCCAGCAGTTTAACGCCTTACGGCAATCAGCCCCAGCATTTT
TRBV3-1/TRBV3-2	TRBJ1-1	NA	NA	CASSHPGVNTEAFF	TGTGCCAGCAGCCACCCGGGTGTCAACACTGAAGCTTTCTTT
TRBV28	TRBJ1-2	NA	NA	CASSSGQSLSGYTF	TGTGCCAGCAGCTCTGGACAGTCCCTGTCTGGCTACACCTTC
TRBV29-1	TRBJ1-2	NA	NA	CSVERGDYGYTF	TGCAGCGTTGAGCGGGGAGACTATGGCTACACCTTC
TRBV24-1	TRBJ2-7	NA	NA	CATSEATETYEQYF	TGTGCCACCAGTGAAGCGACGGAAACCTACGAGCAGTACTTC